This T cell receptor beta chain appears in the sequencing data of a study of OX40 agonist ivuxolimab in advanced cancers. About the research overall: The patients received agonistic anti-OX40 (CD134) antibody ivuxolimab. Hepatocellular carcinoma, melanoma, renal cell or head and neck cancer affected the dose-escalation patients. Whole-study findings and limits: The mean number of expanded clones was higher in CD8+ T cells than in CD4+. The study observed clonal expansion of CD4+ and CD8+ blood T cells by week 6 at 0.1 to 3.0 mg/kg.

This clone has only one observation. Its cognate antigen is unknown. The germline gives CDR1 ENHRY, CDR2 SYGVKD. The CDR3 is 15 residues long. Using immunoSEQ multiplex PCR, the repertoire was profiled, and TCRdb retains in-frame clones only, with some absent. This table has some 64,000 clones, about 85% appearing once. The sequencing here drew on CD4+ or CD8+ T cells sorted from blood, taken in a trial of the OX40 agonist ivuxolimab. The rearrangement uses TRBV10-3 and TRBJ2-5, with a possible D match to TRBD1 (5 bases). The J call is doubtful: the DNA matches TRBJ2-7 better. The clonotype was recovered from an adult with an advanced solid tumor such as melanoma, head and neck, liver or kidney cancer. This CDR3 reads CAISEPRDSPHEQYF. The CDR3 DNA is TGTGCCATCAGTGAGCCCCGAGACAGCCCCCACGAGCAGTACTTC.